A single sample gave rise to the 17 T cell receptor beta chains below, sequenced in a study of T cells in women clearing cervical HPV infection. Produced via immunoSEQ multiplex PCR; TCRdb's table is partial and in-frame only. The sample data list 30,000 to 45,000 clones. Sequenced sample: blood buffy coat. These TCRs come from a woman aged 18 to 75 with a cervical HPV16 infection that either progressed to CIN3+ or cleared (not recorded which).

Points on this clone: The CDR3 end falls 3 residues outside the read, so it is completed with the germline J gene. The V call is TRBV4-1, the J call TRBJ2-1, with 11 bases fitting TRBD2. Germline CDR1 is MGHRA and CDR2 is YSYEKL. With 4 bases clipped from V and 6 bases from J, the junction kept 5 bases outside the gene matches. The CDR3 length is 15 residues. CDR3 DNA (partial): TGCGCCAGCAGCCTACCGGGACTAGCGGTCAATGAG. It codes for CASSLPGLAVNE. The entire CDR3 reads CASSLPGLAVNEQFF.

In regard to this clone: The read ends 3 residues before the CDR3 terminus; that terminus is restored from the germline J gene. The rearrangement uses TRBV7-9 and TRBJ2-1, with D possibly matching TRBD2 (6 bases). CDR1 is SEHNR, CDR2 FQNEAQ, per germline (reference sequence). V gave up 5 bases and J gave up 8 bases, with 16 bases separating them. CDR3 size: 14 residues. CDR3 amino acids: CASSPDGGIYEQFF. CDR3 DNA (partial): TGTGCCAGCAGCCCAGATGGGGGGATATATGAG.

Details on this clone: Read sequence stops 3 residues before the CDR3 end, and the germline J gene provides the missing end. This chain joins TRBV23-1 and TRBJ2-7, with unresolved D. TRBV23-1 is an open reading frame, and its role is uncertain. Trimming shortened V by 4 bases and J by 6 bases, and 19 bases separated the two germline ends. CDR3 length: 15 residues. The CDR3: CASSPTAPLTREQYF. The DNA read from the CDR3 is TGCGCCAGCAGTCCAACAGCACCCTTAACTCGCGAG.

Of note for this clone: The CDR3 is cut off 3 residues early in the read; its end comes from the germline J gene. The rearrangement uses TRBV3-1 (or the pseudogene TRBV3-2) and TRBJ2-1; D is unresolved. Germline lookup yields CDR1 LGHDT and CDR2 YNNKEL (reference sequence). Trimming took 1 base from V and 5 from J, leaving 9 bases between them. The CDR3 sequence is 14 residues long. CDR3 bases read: TGTGCCAGCAGCCAAGGAAACAGCAACAATGAG. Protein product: CASSQGNSNNE. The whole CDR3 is CASSQGNSNNEQFF.

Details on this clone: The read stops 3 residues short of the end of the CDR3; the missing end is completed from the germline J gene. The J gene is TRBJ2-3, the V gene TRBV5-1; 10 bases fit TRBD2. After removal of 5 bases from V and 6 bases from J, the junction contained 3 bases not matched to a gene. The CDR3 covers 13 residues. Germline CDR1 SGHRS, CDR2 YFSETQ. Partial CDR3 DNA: TGCGCCAGCAGTCCACTAGCGGGGGATACG. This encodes CASSPLAGDT. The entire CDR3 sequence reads CASSPLAGDTQYF.

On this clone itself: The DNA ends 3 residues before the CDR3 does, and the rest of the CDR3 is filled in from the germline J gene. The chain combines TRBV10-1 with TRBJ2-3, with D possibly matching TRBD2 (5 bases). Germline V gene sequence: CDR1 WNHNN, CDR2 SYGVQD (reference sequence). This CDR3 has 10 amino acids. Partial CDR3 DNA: TGCGCCAGCAATGCCGGGGCG. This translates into CASNAGA. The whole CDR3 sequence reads CASNAGAQYF.

The CDR3 loop is CASSLRLSGYEQYF. The part of the CDR3 DNA that was read is TGTGCCAGCAGTTTAAGGTTATCGGGCTACGAG. V usage is TRBV12-3 or TRBV12-4 and J usage is TRBJ2-7, with D uncertain. The DNA ends 3 residues before the CDR3 does, and the rest of the CDR3 is filled in from the germline J gene. Trimming pared 2 bases from V and 3 bases from J, leaving 11 bases between. CDR3 length equals 14 residues.

The CDR3 region is CASSQRLAGWETQYF. CDR3 DNA, as far as it was read: TGTGCCAGCTCCCAACGTCTAGCGGGATGGGAGACC. The V call is TRBV18, the J call TRBJ2-5; TRBD2 agrees at 9 bases. With the read ending 3 residues before the CDR3 end, the germline J gene is used to fill in that end. The junction had 10 bases not matched to a gene; V was cut back by 6 bases and J by 5 bases. Germline V CDR1 and CDR2: KGHSH, LQKENI. CDR3 size: 15 residues.

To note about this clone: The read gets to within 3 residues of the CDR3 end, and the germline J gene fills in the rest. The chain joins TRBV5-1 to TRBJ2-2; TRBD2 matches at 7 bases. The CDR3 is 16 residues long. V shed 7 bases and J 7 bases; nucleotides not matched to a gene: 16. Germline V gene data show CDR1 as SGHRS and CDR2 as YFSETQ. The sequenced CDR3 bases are TGCGCCAGCGGAGGACTAGTGTCCTCAACGGGCGGGGAG. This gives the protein CASGGLVSSTGGE. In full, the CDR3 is CASGGLVSSTGGELFF.

The sequenced part of the CDR3 DNA is TGCAGTGCTAGTCAAGGTACAGGGGCAGGATACGAG. Its translation is CSASQGTGAGYE. The full CDR3 reads CSASQGTGAGYEQYF. The rearrangement uses TRBV20-1 and TRBJ2-7, with 7 bases identical to TRBD1. The DNA ends 3 residues before the CDR3 does, and the rest of the CDR3 is filled in from the germline J gene. The CDR3 is 15 amino acids. V lost 3 bases to trimming and J lost 4 bases; unmatched junction nucleotides: 12. From germline, CDR1 is DFQATT and CDR2 SNEGSKA (reference sequence).

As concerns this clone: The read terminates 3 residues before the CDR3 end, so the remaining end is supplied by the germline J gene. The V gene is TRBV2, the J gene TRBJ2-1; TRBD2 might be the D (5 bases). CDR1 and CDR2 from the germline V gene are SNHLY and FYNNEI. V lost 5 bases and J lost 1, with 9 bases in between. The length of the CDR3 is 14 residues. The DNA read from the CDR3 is TGTGCCAGCAGTCTAGCTACGTCCTACAATGAG. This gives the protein CASSLATSYNE. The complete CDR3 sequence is CASSLATSYNEQFF.

CDR3: CSAYGQGGIATDTQYF. CDR3 DNA (partial): TGCAGTGCCTACGGACAGGGAGGGATTGCGACAGATACG. The rearrangement links TRBV20-1 to TRBJ2-3; weak D call: TRBD1 (8 bases). The sequence runs out 3 residues before the end of the CDR3; the remainder is reconstructed from the germline J gene. Trimming pared 6 bases from V and 3 bases from J, leaving 22 bases between. This CDR3 is built from 16 residues. CDR1 and CDR2 (germline): DFQATT, SNEGSKA (reference sequence).

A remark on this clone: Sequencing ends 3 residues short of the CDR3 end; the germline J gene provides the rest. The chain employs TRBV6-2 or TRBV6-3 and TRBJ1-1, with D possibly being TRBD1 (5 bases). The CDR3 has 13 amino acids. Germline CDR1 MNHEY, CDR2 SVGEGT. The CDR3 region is CASSYSTVREAFF. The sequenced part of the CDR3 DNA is TGTGCCAGCAGTTACTCGACAGTGAGAGAG.

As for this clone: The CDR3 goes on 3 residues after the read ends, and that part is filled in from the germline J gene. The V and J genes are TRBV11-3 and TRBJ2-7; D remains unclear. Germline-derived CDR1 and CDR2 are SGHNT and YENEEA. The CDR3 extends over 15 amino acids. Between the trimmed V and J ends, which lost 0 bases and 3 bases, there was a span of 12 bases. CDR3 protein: CASSLDGRSIYEQYF. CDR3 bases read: TGTGCCAGCAGCTTAGATGGCAGGTCTATCTACGAG.

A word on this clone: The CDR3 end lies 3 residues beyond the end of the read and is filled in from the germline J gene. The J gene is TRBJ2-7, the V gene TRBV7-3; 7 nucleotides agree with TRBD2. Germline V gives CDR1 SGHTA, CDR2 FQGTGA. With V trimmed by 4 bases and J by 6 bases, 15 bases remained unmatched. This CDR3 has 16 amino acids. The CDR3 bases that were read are TGTGCCAGCAGCTCTCTCGGGGGAGCGGGAAGAGGCGAG. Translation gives CASSSLGGAGRGE. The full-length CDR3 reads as CASSSLGGAGRGEQYF. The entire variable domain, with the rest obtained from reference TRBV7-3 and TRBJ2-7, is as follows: GAGVSQTPSNKVTEKGKYVELRCDPISGHTALYWYRQSLGQGPEFLIYFQGTGAADDSGLPNDRFFAVRPEGSVSTLKIQRTERGDSAVYLCASSSLGGAGRGEQYFGPGTRLTVT.

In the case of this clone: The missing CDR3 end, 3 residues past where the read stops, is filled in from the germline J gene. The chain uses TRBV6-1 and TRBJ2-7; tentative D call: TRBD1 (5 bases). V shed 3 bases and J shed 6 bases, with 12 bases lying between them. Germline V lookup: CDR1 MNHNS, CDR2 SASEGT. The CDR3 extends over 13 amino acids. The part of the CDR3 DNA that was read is TGTGCCAGCAGTGAGCAGGGCCCTAGCGAG. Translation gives CASSEQGPSE. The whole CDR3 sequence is CASSEQGPSEQYF.

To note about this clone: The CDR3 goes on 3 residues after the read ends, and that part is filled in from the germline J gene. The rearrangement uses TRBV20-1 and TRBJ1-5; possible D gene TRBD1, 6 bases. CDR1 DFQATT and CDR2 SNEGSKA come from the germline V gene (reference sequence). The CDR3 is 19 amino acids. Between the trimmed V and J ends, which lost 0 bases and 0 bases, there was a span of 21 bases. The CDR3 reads CSARDLRGEATYSNQPQHF. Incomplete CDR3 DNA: TGCAGTGCTAGAGACCTCAGGGGAGAGGCTACATATAGCAATCAGCCC.